The rows below give T cell receptor beta chains drawn from one sample of a study of Ad26.COV2.S vaccination and SARS-CoV-2 variants. The method was immunoSEQ multiplex PCR; TCRdb's version includes in-frame clones alone and lacks a portion of them. The data show 350,000 to 400,000 clones, around 89% seen once. Sequencing was performed on peripheral blood, taken in a trial of Ad26.COV2.S vaccine versus placebo. The receptors stem from a person aged 18-60 years who received the Ad26.COV2.S COVID-19 vaccine or a placebo. CDR3s include the opening cysteine and the closing phenylalanine or tryptophan. Each record gives: clone size, V gene, J gene, D gene, CDR3 DNA, CDR3 protein. The D gene is left open where the match is weak. Clone size is stated in some rows and not others, as once, few, many or a class when expanded.

clone size: -; V gene: TRBV6-6; J gene: TRBJ2-6; D gene: -; CDR3 DNA: TGTGCCAGCAGTCCCAGGGTGGCAACAGCCCTGGGGGCCAACGTCCTGACTTTC; CDR3 protein: CASSPRVATALGANVLTF
clone size: -; V gene: TRBV29-1; J gene: TRBJ2-7; D gene: -; CDR3 DNA: TGCAGCGTTGATGGCGGAACAGAGCAGTACTTC; CDR3 protein: CSVDGGTEQYF
clone size: -; V gene: TRBV28; J gene: TRBJ1-2; D gene: TRBD1; CDR3 DNA: TGTGCCAGCAGTCCGCGACAGGGTAACTATGGCTACACCTTC; CDR3 protein: CASSPRQGNYGYTF
clone size: -; V gene: TRBV20-1; J gene: TRBJ1-2; D gene: TRBD1; CDR3 DNA: TGCAGTGCTACTGAAACGACAGGGGGAGGCCTCTATGGCTACACCTTC; CDR3 protein: CSATETTGGGLYGYTF
clone size: once; V gene: TRBV29-1; J gene: TRBJ2-4; D gene: -; CDR3 DNA: TGCAGCGCGTGGGAGGACACTAAAAACATTCAGTACTTC; CDR3 protein: CSAWEDTKNIQYF
clone size: -; V gene: TRBV28; J gene: TRBJ2-3; D gene: TRBD1; CDR3 DNA: TGTGCCAGCAGTTTCTCTACTCTGGACAGGTCCACAGATACGCAGTATTTT; CDR3 protein: CASSFSTLDRSTDTQYF
clone size: -; V gene: TRBV12-3/TRBV12-4; J gene: TRBJ2-7; D gene: -; CDR3 DNA: TGTGCCAGCAGCAGGGGACGGACCTACGAGCAGTACTTC; CDR3 protein: CASSRGRTYEQYF
clone size: -; V gene: TRBV3-1/TRBV3-2; J gene: TRBJ2-2; D gene: TRBD2; CDR3 DNA: TGTGCCAGCAGCCAAGCTCTGGGAGGGCGGGAGCTGTTTTTT; CDR3 protein: CASSQALGGRELFF
clone size: -; V gene: TRBV7-6; J gene: TRBJ2-7; D gene: -; CDR3 DNA: TGTGCCAGCAGCTTAGAGGGCTACTCCTACGAGCAGTACTTC; CDR3 protein: CASSLEGYSYEQYF
clone size: few; V gene: TRBV7-7; J gene: TRBJ2-3; D gene: -; CDR3 DNA: TGTGCCAGCAGCTTAGAGGGGAACACAGATACGCAGTATTTT; CDR3 protein: CASSLEGNTDTQYF
clone size: -; V gene: TRBV5-1; J gene: TRBJ2-5; D gene: -; CDR3 DNA: TGCGCCAGCAGAGAACACCAAGAGACCCAGTACTTC; CDR3 protein: CASREHQETQYF
clone size: -; V gene: TRBV12-3/TRBV12-4; J gene: TRBJ2-7; D gene: -; CDR3 DNA: TGTGCCAGCTCTTCCGCCCGCTACGAGCAGTACTTC; CDR3 protein: CASSSARYEQYF
clone size: -; V gene: TRBV5-1; J gene: TRBJ2-1; D gene: -; CDR3 DNA: TGCGCCAGCAGCTTGGAGGGTGGGAGCTCCTACAATGAGCAGTTCTTC; CDR3 protein: CASSLEGGSSYNEQFF
clone size: -; V gene: TRBV7-9; J gene: TRBJ1-4; D gene: TRBD1; CDR3 DNA: TGTGCCAGCAGCCTCTACAGGGGGGGAAATGAAAAACTGTTTTTT; CDR3 protein: CASSLYRGGNEKLFF
clone size: -; V gene: TRBV28; J gene: TRBJ2-7; D gene: -; CDR3 DNA: TGTGCCAGCAGTTCGACTAGCTACGAGCAGTACTTC; CDR3 protein: CASSSTSYEQYF
clone size: once; V gene: TRBV7-8; J gene: TRBJ2-7; D gene: TRBD2; CDR3 DNA: TGTGCCAGCAGCGCATCCCGGACTAGCTGGGTCGACGAGCAGTACTTC; CDR3 protein: CASSASRTSWVDEQYF
clone size: -; V gene: TRBV10-3; J gene: TRBJ1-2; D gene: -; CDR3 DNA: TGTGCCATCAGGGACGCCAGCTATGGCTACACCTTC; CDR3 protein: CAIRDASYGYTF
clone size: -; V gene: TRBV2; J gene: TRBJ2-7; D gene: TRBD2; CDR3 DNA: TGTGCCAGCAGTGTCGGACTAGCGGGACAATCCTACGAGCAGTACTTC; CDR3 protein: CASSVGLAGQSYEQYF
clone size: -; V gene: TRBV5-1; J gene: TRBJ2-7; D gene: -; CDR3 DNA: TGCGCCAGCACCGATCGCGACGAGCAGTACTTC; CDR3 protein: CASTDRDEQYF
clone size: -; V gene: TRBV24-1; J gene: TRBJ2-1; D gene: -; CDR3 DNA: TGTGCCACCAGTGAAATAAATGAGCAGTTCTTC; CDR3 protein: CATSEINEQFF
clone size: -; V gene: TRBV9; J gene: TRBJ1-5; D gene: TRBD1; CDR3 DNA: TGTGCCAGCAGCGTACCGAGACAGGGCGTACAGCCCCAGCATTTT; CDR3 protein: CASSVPRQGVQPQHF
clone size: -; V gene: TRBV6-5; J gene: TRBJ1-2; D gene: TRBD1; CDR3 DNA: TGTGCCAGCACCCCGACAGGGAACTATGGCTACACCTTC; CDR3 protein: CASTPTGNYGYTF
clone size: -; V gene: TRBV4-1; J gene: TRBJ1-2; D gene: -; CDR3 DNA: TGCGCCAGCAGCCTCCGGGACGGAGCAGCCTATGGCTACACCTTC; CDR3 protein: CASSLRDGAAYGYTF
clone size: -; V gene: TRBV20-1; J gene: TRBJ2-1; D gene: TRBD2; CDR3 DNA: TGCAGTGCTAGTGACGGACTAGCGGGATACAATGAGCAGTTCTTC; CDR3 protein: CSASDGLAGYNEQFF
clone size: -; V gene: TRBV4-1; J gene: TRBJ2-3; D gene: -; CDR3 DNA: TGCGCCAGCAGCCAAGATCCACTAGCAGATACGCAGTATTTT; CDR3 protein: CASSQDPLADTQYF
clone size: -; V gene: TRBV5-1; J gene: TRBJ1-2; D gene: -; CDR3 DNA: TGCGCCAGCAGCCCCTTTGGGGGGTCCAACTATGGCTACACCTTC; CDR3 protein: CASSPFGGSNYGYTF
clone size: -; V gene: TRBV14; J gene: TRBJ2-1; D gene: -; CDR3 DNA: TGTGCCAGCAGCCGGATTAAGTCCGACAATGAGCAGTTCTTC; CDR3 protein: CASSRIKSDNEQFF
clone size: -; V gene: TRBV7-3; J gene: TRBJ1-2; D gene: TRBD1; CDR3 DNA: TGTGCCAGCAGCTCGATTTTTCTCCTACTCCGGGACAGGGACGATCTCTACTATGGCTACACCTTC; CDR3 protein: CASSSIFLLLRDRDDLYYGYTF
clone size: -; V gene: TRBV6-1; J gene: TRBJ1-2; D gene: -; CDR3 DNA: TGTGCCAGCAGTGAATTAGAGGAGAGAGGCAGCTATGGCTACACCTTC; CDR3 protein: CASSELEERGSYGYTF
clone size: once; V gene: TRBV6-5; J gene: TRBJ2-2; D gene: TRBD2; CDR3 DNA: TGTGCCAGCAGTTTTGGGACTAGCGGGAGCCCCGGGGAGCTGTTTTTT; CDR3 protein: CASSFGTSGSPGELFF
clone size: once; V gene: TRBV19; J gene: TRBJ2-1; D gene: -; CDR3 DNA: TGTGCCAGTAGTATAGAGTCGGGCCACTACAATGAGCAGTTCTTC; CDR3 protein: CASSIESGHYNEQFF
clone size: -; V gene: TRBV11-3; J gene: TRBJ1-1; D gene: -; CDR3 DNA: TGTGCCAGCAGCCCCGATTTGAACACTGAAGCTTTCTTT; CDR3 protein: CASSPDLNTEAFF
clone size: once; V gene: TRBV6-5; J gene: TRBJ1-2; D gene: -; CDR3 DNA: TGTGCCAGCAGTTACAGGAAAGAAAATGGCTACACCTTC; CDR3 protein: CASSYRKENGYTF
clone size: -; V gene: TRBV7-9; J gene: TRBJ1-3; D gene: TRBD1; CDR3 DNA: TGTGCCAGCAGCTTAGCGGAGGCAGGGGGTCTAGGAAACACCATATATTTT; CDR3 protein: CASSLAEAGGLGNTIYF
clone size: -; V gene: TRBV7-8; J gene: TRBJ2-2; D gene: -; CDR3 DNA: TGTGCCAGCAGCTTCCCCGGGGAGCTGTTTTTT; CDR3 protein: CASSFPGELFF
clone size: -; V gene: TRBV6-5; J gene: TRBJ1-2; D gene: -; CDR3 DNA: TGTGCCAGCAGTTACGTCGGACGGTATGGCTACACCTTC; CDR3 protein: CASSYVGRYGYTF
clone size: -; V gene: TRBV2; J gene: TRBJ2-3; D gene: TRBD2; CDR3 DNA: TGTGCCAGCAGAATAGCGGGGGGGGTAGATACGCAGTATTTT; CDR3 protein: CASRIAGGVDTQYF
clone size: -; V gene: TRBV2; J gene: TRBJ1-3; D gene: TRBD1; CDR3 DNA: TGTGCCAGCAGAAACCTGCCGGGACAGCTTGGAAACACCATATATTTT; CDR3 protein: CASRNLPGQLGNTIYF
clone size: -; V gene: TRBV5-6; J gene: TRBJ2-3; D gene: -; CDR3 DNA: TGTGCCAGCAGCCACAGCACAGATACGCAGTATTTT; CDR3 protein: CASSHSTDTQYF
clone size: -; V gene: TRBV7-9; J gene: TRBJ2-1; D gene: -; CDR3 DNA: TGTGCCAGCAGCCCACTAGGGTCCTACAATGAGCAGTTCTTC; CDR3 protein: CASSPLGSYNEQFF
clone size: -; V gene: TRBV29-1; J gene: TRBJ2-2; D gene: TRBD2; CDR3 DNA: TGCAGCGTGAAACCGGGACTAGCGGGAGACACCGGGGAGCTGTTTTTT; CDR3 protein: CSVKPGLAGDTGELFF
clone size: -; V gene: TRBV14; J gene: TRBJ2-7; D gene: -; CDR3 DNA: TGTGCCAGCAGCCATGGGGGCCTCGGGGCCTACGAGCAGTACTTC; CDR3 protein: CASSHGGLGAYEQYF
clone size: few; V gene: TRBV3-1/TRBV3-2; J gene: TRBJ2-7; D gene: -; CDR3 DNA: TGTGCCACTAGTCGATCCTACGAGCAGTACTTC; CDR3 protein: CATSRSYEQYF
clone size: -; V gene: TRBV11-3; J gene: TRBJ1-3; D gene: -; CDR3 DNA: TGTGCCAGCAGCTTAAACTCTGGAAACACCATATATTTT; CDR3 protein: CASSLNSGNTIYF
clone size: -; V gene: TRBV19; J gene: TRBJ1-1; D gene: TRBD1; CDR3 DNA: TGTGCCAGTAGTGCGAGACAGGGGCGAGCTGGGACTGAAGCTTTCTTT; CDR3 protein: CASSARQGRAGTEAFF
clone size: -; V gene: TRBV6-4; J gene: TRBJ1-6; D gene: -; CDR3 DNA: TGTGCCAGCAGTGACTCGACGGACAGCGGTTCACCCCTCCACTTT; CDR3 protein: CASSDSTDSGSPLHF
clone size: -; V gene: TRBV27; J gene: TRBJ2-4; D gene: -; CDR3 DNA: TGTGCCAGCAGCCCCCTCGCGACCGCTGGACGGTTAGCCAAAAACATTCAGTACTTC; CDR3 protein: CASSPLATAGRLAKNIQYF
clone size: once; V gene: TRBV29-1; J gene: TRBJ2-5; D gene: -; CDR3 DNA: TGCAGCGTGCATGGTGGTTGGCAAGAGACCCAGTACTTC; CDR3 protein: CSVHGGWQETQYF
clone size: -; V gene: TRBV4-1; J gene: TRBJ2-1; D gene: TRBD2; CDR3 DNA: TGCGCCAGCAGCCAAGATGGAAGGGCGGGAGGACAGTTCTTC; CDR3 protein: CASSQDGRAGGQFF
clone size: -; V gene: TRBV9; J gene: TRBJ1-2; D gene: -; CDR3 DNA: TGTGCCAGCAGCCAGAGTGTCGGCCCACCTAACTATGGCTACACCTTC; CDR3 protein: CASSQSVGPPNYGYTF
clone size: -; V gene: TRBV11-3; J gene: TRBJ2-1; D gene: -; CDR3 DNA: TGTGCCAGCAGCTTAGAGGGGCACTACAATGAGCAGTTCTTC; CDR3 protein: CASSLEGHYNEQFF
clone size: once; V gene: TRBV4-1; J gene: TRBJ1-4; D gene: -; CDR3 DNA: TGCGCCAGCAGCCAAGTAGGGGGTCAAAATAAAAAACTGTTTTTT; CDR3 protein: CASSQVGGQNKKLFF
clone size: -; V gene: TRBV24-1; J gene: TRBJ2-3; D gene: -; CDR3 DNA: -; CDR3 protein: CATSVPGGDTQYF
clone size: -; V gene: TRBV13; J gene: TRBJ1-1; D gene: -; CDR3 DNA: TGTGCCAGCAGCAGGATCCGGTTGAACACTGAAGCTTTCTTT; CDR3 protein: CASSRIRLNTEAFF
clone size: -; V gene: TRBV7-3; J gene: TRBJ1-1; D gene: -; CDR3 DNA: TGTGCCAGCAGCAGGGACCGGGAGGATAGGGCTTTCTTT; CDR3 protein: CASSRDREDRAFF
clone size: -; V gene: TRBV4-1; J gene: TRBJ2-1; D gene: TRBD2; CDR3 DNA: TGCGCCAGCAGCCGACTAGCGGAGGGAAATGAGCAGTTCTTC; CDR3 protein: CASSRLAEGNEQFF
clone size: -; V gene: TRBV5-1; J gene: TRBJ1-1; D gene: -; CDR3 DNA: TGCGCCAGCAGCCAAGTGGCTGCGAACACTGAAGCTTTCTTT; CDR3 protein: CASSQVAANTEAFF